This is a list of T cell receptor beta chains from one sample in a study of synovial regulatory T cells in juvenile arthritis. Profiled with immunoSEQ multiplex PCR; TCRdb holds only in-frame clones, not every one. The clone table shows about 10,000 clones, with the ten largest holding about 0.74%. The specimen sequenced was Treg cells from blood. These receptors all stem from a donor between 2 and 35 years old with juvenile idiopathic arthritis. The CDR3 runs from the conserved cysteine through the conserved F or W.

CDR3 protein: CAISDNRLPYEQYF; J gene: TRBJ2-7; V gene: TRBV10-3
CDR3 protein: CASSILAKWGLSTEAFF; J gene: TRBJ1-1; V gene: TRBV19
CDR3 protein: CASSGTGYQPQHF; J gene: TRBJ1-5; V gene: TRBV19
CDR3 protein: CASSVLAGKETQYF; J gene: TRBJ2-5; V gene: TRBV19
CDR3 protein: CSTKAFF; J gene: TRBJ1-1; V gene: TRBV20-1
CDR3 protein: CASSQDWGLATTDTQYF; J gene: TRBJ2-3; V gene: TRBV4-2
CDR3 protein: CASSRTTGPGGSGNTIYF; J gene: TRBJ1-3; V gene: TRBV4-3
CDR3 protein: CASSHRALMNTEAFF; J gene: TRBJ1-1; V gene: TRBV7-9
CDR3 protein: CASTPPGVRGYTF; J gene: TRBJ1-2; V gene: TRBV21-1
CDR3 protein: CASSQDLLRDRELFF; J gene: TRBJ2-2; V gene: TRBV14
CDR3 protein: CASSTTGGPSSYNSPLHF; J gene: TRBJ1-6; V gene: TRBV12-1
CDR3 protein: CATSRTGNTEAFF; J gene: TRBJ1-1; V gene: TRBV15
CDR3 protein: CATSRGQGGSYEQYF; J gene: TRBJ2-7; V gene: TRBV15
CDR3 protein: CASSPWDRNQPQHF; J gene: TRBJ1-5; V gene: TRBV5-5
CDR3 protein: CASQGSGSVNTEAFF; J gene: TRBJ1-1; V gene: TRBV7-9
CDR3 protein: CATRGQGTYEQYF; J gene: TRBJ2-7; V gene: TRBV19
CDR3 protein: CASSRTHEQYF; J gene: TRBJ2-7; V gene: TRBV28
CDR3 protein: CASSKGQGNYEQYF; J gene: TRBJ2-7; V gene: TRBV6-6
CDR3 protein: CASAPRRGGINSPLHF; J gene: TRBJ1-6; V gene: TRBV18
CDR3 protein: CASSYPGLINYGYTF; J gene: TRBJ1-2; V gene: TRBV28
CDR3 protein: CASSQDRQTQYF; J gene: TRBJ2-5; V gene: TRBV4-3
CDR3 protein: CASSQGLAGESYEQYF; J gene: TRBJ2-7; V gene: TRBV27
CDR3 protein: CASSLDLRGAFKNIQYF; J gene: TRBJ2-4; V gene: TRBV5-1
CDR3 protein: CASSEVRAGGIHGTQHF; J gene: TRBJ1-5; V gene: TRBV6-1
CDR3 protein: CASSLALRRGQFF; J gene: TRBJ2-1; V gene: TRBV7-9
CDR3 protein: CASSAWSVYF; J gene: TRBJ2-7; V gene: TRBV5-5
CDR3 protein: CASSRGDRVGNSPLHF; J gene: TRBJ1-6; V gene: TRBV6-6
CDR3 protein: CASSLTGRTYGYTF; J gene: TRBJ1-2; V gene: TRBV19
CDR3 protein: CASSLDRGKAFF; J gene: TRBJ1-1; V gene: TRBV7-3
CDR3 protein: CASSYSGEKLFF; J gene: TRBJ1-4; V gene: TRBV6-5
CDR3 protein: CASSPTGLGTDTQYF; J gene: TRBJ2-3; V gene: TRBV6-5
CDR3 protein: CASSVEVASPLHF; J gene: TRBJ1-6; V gene: TRBV9